This TCR beta chain appears in the sequencing data of a study of cytomegalovirus exposure and HLA in healthy donors (dated by TCRdb to about 2017). Study-level background: According to an earlier analysis of several hundred of the donors, some 180 million T cells yielded 100 million or so unique TCR beta sequences and 276 Gb of sequence data. About 280 gigabases of sequencing data and tens of millions of unique TCR sequences were included in an early release covering roughly 600 HLA-typed donors. Of the roughly 400 genotyped donors, 75% to 85% were placed in the genetic ancestry cluster associated with self-reported Caucasian donors. The study aimed to test whether signatures of past pathogen exposure could be identified by cataloging public T cell receptors. Using immunosequencing, the study profiled T cell repertoires from fewer than 850 subjects and related those repertoires to cytomegalovirus serostatus. A separate validation cohort of 100 to 150 different subjects was used in addition to the roughly 670-subject first cohort. To predict cytomegalovirus infection status, the study combined high-throughput TCR immunosequencing, statistical association of individual TCRs with disease status, and machine learning. A later analysis re-analyzed previously published TCR beta repertoires from about 730 donors and added high-resolution HLA genotyping to study TCR occurrence patterns. Rather than using new phenotypic data, the later analysis identified candidate immune exposures from TCR beta sequences and from how often those sequences occurred across donors. To decide whether each TCR beta V gene segment behaved as functional or pseudogenic, an earlier analysis of 587 of the donors relied on high-throughput TCR beta sequencing. Donor age, sex, ethnicity and CMV serostatus were collected together with the repertoire data. A later genetic analysis took genome-wide SNP genotypes for about 65% of the 666 donors and used that subset as a discovery cohort. All discovery cohort repertoires had been generated on a single sequencing platform. HLA typing included class I and class II loci at four-digit resolution. The number of donors typed differed by locus, with roughly 629-640 for A, B, C, DRB1 and DQB1, 522 for DQA1, 606 for DPA1, and some 450 for DPB1. Because of strong linkage in the cohort, five DR-DQ haplotypes were treated as single units for association and clustering. On average, around 230,000 unique TCR beta nucleotide sequences were sequenced per donor among more than 350 genotyped donors of the cohort, with roughly a sixth of those sequences being non-productive. Findings and caveats that apply to the study as a whole: A later analysis found that most CMV-associated TCR beta chains appeared HLA-restricted, with HLA associations seemingly driven largely by CMV exposure. Presence/absence analyses assumed roughly uniform sequencing depth across donors, an assumption that may not hold. The sequencing pipeline was judged likely to have produced a cluster of highly shared sequence variants as a technical artifact. At a false discovery rate of 0.05, a later analysis linked around 17,000 TCR beta sequences to specific HLA alleles. Correlated functional status among segregating V segments might be attributable to linkage disequilibrium, but an unknown experimental factor could not be ruled out. In a later analysis, TCR association rates were found to vary across HLA loci, with the most associated TCRs seen for DRB1 alleles and the fewest for HLA-C alleles. A later genetic analysis associated a missense DCLRE1C variant with V-gene and J-gene trimming of TCR beta chains, and an independent cohort replicated the association. In a later analysis, HLA-associated TCR beta chains were found to be more clonally expanded and to have lower generation probabilities than equally common non-associated chains. The study gave a list of under 200 TCR beta chains associated with cytomegalovirus. Most TCR sequences were observed very rarely across donors, whereas some public TCRs were present in many individuals. The cohort was sequenced for TCR beta chains only, and without alpha or paired-chain data the features that could be detected were limited. Three of the identified cytomegalovirus-associated TCR beta chains were confirmed in vitro to be specific for cytomegalovirus antigens. When HLA alleles, especially DR and DQ, strongly co-occurred, TCR associations were difficult to assign to individual alleles. Cytomegalovirus status was reported to be diagnosed by the classifier with high specificity and sensitivity in both the original and validation cohorts. It was suggested by the authors that the approach could potentially be generalized to other disease states and immunological phenotypes. A later analysis reported that several top co-occurrence clusters appeared linked to parvovirus B19, influenza, CMV and Epstein-Barr virus. Some IMGT-functional V segments, including TRBV6-2 and TRBV6-3, could not be told apart with the 87-base-pair reads, so those segments were excluded. The only immune exposure information available for the cohort was CMV serostatus. A later genetic analysis reported fewer N-insertions in productive TCRs among donors in an Asian-associated ancestry cluster than the approximately 670-donor mean. A further reported finding was that TCR beta sequences accurately predicted the HLA-A and HLA-B alleles for most subjects in the first cohort. Broadly in line with IMGT annotations, most TCR beta V segments showed up in productive rearrangements about 90% or about 30% of the time in an earlier analysis of some 590 of the donors. HLA typing was unavailable for some donors at each locus, so association tests used only the typed subset. Because counts were too low, about 15 rarely observed V segments, including chromosome 9 orphons, were left out of the earlier analysis of 500 to 750 of the donors.

The CDR3 sequence holds 14 residues, the cysteine and phenylalanine included. The DNA shown is the 42-base CDR3, in frame from base 1. From V the trimming removes 3 bases and from J it removes 6 bases, while the gene matches leave 5 bases of the junction unaccounted for. As encoded in the germline V gene (reference sequence), CDR1 is SGHNT while CDR2 is YYREEE. In total, roughly 710 healthy bone marrow donors made up the cohort. At the time of sampling, every cohort member was nominally healthy, though immune exposures that went unrecorded were likely present. Of the roughly 630 cohort members, 289 had a positive CMV serostatus and roughly 370 had a negative one, while no CMV serostatus was recorded for the donor. Every donor gave a peripheral blood sample, and the peripheral blood mononuclear cells from that sample were used for TCR beta sequencing. Genomic DNA extraction from the blood cell samples was performed with the Qiagen DNeasy Blood Extraction Kit.

Libraries were made using the immunoSEQ multiplex PCR assay. A mixture of 60 forward primers for TCR Vbeta segments and 13 reverse primers for TCR Jbeta segments was used in the multiplex PCR. The CDR3 region of rearranged TCR beta genes was amplified from genomic DNA by a multiplex PCR assay. The Illumina HiSeq System was used to sequence the amplified TCR beta libraries as 87-base-pair reads. Processing in the source paper ran as follows. A later analysis tallied tens of millions of unique TCR beta chains across the 640 or so repertoires, and roughly 11 million of those chains were shared by two or more donors. To remove PCR and sequencing errors, raw reads were error-corrected and collapsed into unique sequences using a nearest-neighbor algorithm that merged closely related sequences. V, D and J gene segments were assigned by aligning CDR3 sequences to IMGT reference sequences. For a sequence to be retained, at least a six-nucleotide match to both a V gene segment and a J gene segment was required. Rearrangements were called productive when the CDR3 lacked stop codons and stayed in frame with V and J; all others were non-productive. Following IMGT convention, CDR3 was defined as the stretch from the second conserved V-encoded cysteine up to the conserved J-encoded phenylalanine. The earlier analysis of fewer than 700 of the donors excluded sequences that lacked an unambiguous match to a single V gene segment. In an earlier analysis of 450 to 700 of the donors, V segments were called functional above 56.7% productive rearrangements and were called segregating when the between-donor standard deviation exceeded 5%. A statistical classification framework was built to diagnose cytomegalovirus status from the catalog of TCR beta chain sequences. In a later analysis, TCR nucleotide sequences were compared against IMGT/GENE-DB human TR gene sequences so that V and J genes could be assigned. The TCRdist pipeline was used in a later analysis to assign CDR3 sequences and most-parsimonious VDJ recombination scenarios. In a later analysis, every TCR beta chain was defined by the combination of its CDR3 amino acid sequence and its V-gene family, and reads without a unique V-gene family were dropped. In a later analysis, nearly 600 highly shared, low-generation-probability nucleotide sequences were removed to address suspected cross-contamination and a sequencing artifact. In a later analysis, a clonal expansion index was calculated for each public chain from normalized within-repertoire ranks of inferred template counts. In a later analysis, generation probabilities were computed with a VDJ recombination model fitted to out-of-frame rearrangements, and the resulting probabilities were checked against IGoR. In a later analysis, hypergeometric tests were used to score TCR-TCR, TCR-HLA and TCR-CMV co-occurrence, with a repertoire-size bias correction applied to TCR pairs. A later analysis estimated false discovery rates by permuting HLA or CMV assignments 20 times. A later analysis grouped co-occurring TCRs with DBSCAN, adding TCRdist sequence similarity when clustering within HLA-allele-positive subsets. Co-occurrence clustering excluded repertoires with fewer than 30,000 or more than 120,000 public chains, plus five with anomalous nucleotide sharing. Here the immuneACCESS table is served through TCRdb, limited to in-frame sequences with V and J called. Missing clones are a known gap in these copies; in checked studies unresolved V genes cover under half, and the rest lacks a known reason. V and J calls and clone size are those listed in that table; D and trimming were worked out from the DNA. The sample table records some 150,000 clones; approximately 70% of these occur just once. The biggest ten clones account for 14% of the sample.

About this clone itself: Its antigen is not yet known. No qualities accompany the bases; no much larger clone lies one base away.

Recombination joined TRBV5-4 with TRBJ2-1; 8 bases in the middle match TRBD2. The clonotype was recovered from a human donor in good health. Sequenced sample: PBMCs. The CDR3 is CASSSGLGTNEQFF. In nucleotide form, the sequence is TGTGCCAGCAGCTCGGGACTAGGGACCAATGAGCAGTTCTTC.